This T cell receptor (beta chain) was captured by sequencing in a study of cytomegalovirus exposure and HLA in healthy donors. Turning to the study itself: Of approximately 400 genotyped donors, about 80% clustered with self-reported Caucasian donors.

In the PCR, 60 Vbeta and 13 Jbeta primers were used. Clones were sequenced by immunoSEQ multiplex PCR, and TCRdb holds only the in-frame ones, with some missing. The data show around 130,000 clones, with 8.5% to 9% seen just once and around 6% held by the top ten. From germline, CDR1 is SGHKS and CDR2 YYEKEE (reference sequence). Unmatched junction bases numbered 7, after V lost 4 bases and J lost 3 bases. The CDR3 is 17 amino acids. The chain couples TRBV5-5 to TRBJ2-3; 14 bases are shared with TRBD2. The TCR originated in a middle-aged woman in good health and CMV-seropositive. The material sequenced was PBMCs. The CDR3 here is CASSPGTSGGRTDTQYF. The CDR3 DNA sequence: TGTGCCAGCAGCCCTGGGACTAGCGGGGGCCGGACAGATACGCAGTATTTT.